This TCR beta chain was captured by sequencing in a study of cytomegalovirus exposure and HLA in healthy donors. General study points: In a later analysis, the majority of CMV-associated beta chains seemingly showed HLA restriction. There were several of the most significant clusters that appeared linked to common viral pathogens in a later analysis. Among TCR beta chains, those listed as cytomegalovirus-associated numbered 164. A classifier reportedly called cytomegalovirus status with high sensitivity and specificity.

This CDR3 contains 14 residues. Germline CDR1 is SGHRS and CDR2 is YFSETQ. V shed 2 bases and J 4 bases; nucleotides not matched to a gene: 4. Primers included in the PCR were 60 Vbeta and 13 Jbeta primers. TCRdb's table, derived via immunoSEQ multiplex PCR, lists solely in-frame clones and lacks some. The sample carries around 75,000 clones, about 80% recorded once. This clone was detected a few times. Its antigen is not identified. The chain has TRBV5-1 and TRBJ1-2; TRBD1 agrees at 8 bases. Sequenced sample: PBMCs. The sequence was collected from a man between 40 and 49 years old in good health and CMV-seronegative. CDR3 coding DNA: TGCGCCAGCAGCTTTACAGGGGGGGGCTATGGCTACACCTTC. Translated: CASSFTGGGYGYTF.